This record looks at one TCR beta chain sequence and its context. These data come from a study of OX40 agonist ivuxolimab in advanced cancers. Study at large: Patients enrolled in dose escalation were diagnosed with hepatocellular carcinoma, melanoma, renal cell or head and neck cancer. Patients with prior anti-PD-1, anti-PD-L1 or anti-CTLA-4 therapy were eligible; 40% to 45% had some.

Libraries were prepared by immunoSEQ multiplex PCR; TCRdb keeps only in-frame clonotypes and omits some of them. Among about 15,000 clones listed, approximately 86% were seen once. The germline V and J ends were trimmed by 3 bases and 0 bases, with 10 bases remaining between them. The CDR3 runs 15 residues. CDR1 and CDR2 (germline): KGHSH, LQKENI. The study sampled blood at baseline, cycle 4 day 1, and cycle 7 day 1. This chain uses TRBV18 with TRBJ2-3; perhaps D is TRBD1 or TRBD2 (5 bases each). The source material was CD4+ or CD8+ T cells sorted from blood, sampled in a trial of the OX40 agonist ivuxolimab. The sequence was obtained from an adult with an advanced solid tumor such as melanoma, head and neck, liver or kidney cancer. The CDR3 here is CASSPVGASTDTQYF. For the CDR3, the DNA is TGTGCCAGCTCACCGGTCGGGGCTAGCACAGATACGCAGTATTTT.